This TCR beta chain came from a study of T-cell reconstitution after alpha-beta-depleted transplantation in children. CDR1 SGDLS and CDR2 YYNGEE come from the germline V gene. Trimming stripped 4 bases from V and 2 bases from J, with 13 bases between. The CDR3 is made up of 14 amino acids. Using unique molecular identifiers, the investigators prepared the TCRbeta library. MiXCR was run by TCRdb on the PCR reads, yielding one entry per CDR3 protein. The repertoire holds approximately 980,000 distinct CDR3 sequences, roughly 29% seen once, with roughly 28% in the top ten. Ten or more counts support this clonotype.

The material sequenced was PBMCs, mostly from graft donor cells, taken 360 days after TCRalphabeta/CD19-depleted stem cell transplant. The V and J genes are TRBV9 and TRBJ2-7; tentative D call: TRBD1 (6 bases). This clonotype was obtained from a boy less than two years old who had a stem cell transplant for SCID, so the T cells may come from the graft donor. This CDR3 reads CASSPWTATYEQYF. The CDR3 nucleotides are TGTGCCAGCAGCCCGTGGACAGCCACCTACGAGCAGTACTTC.